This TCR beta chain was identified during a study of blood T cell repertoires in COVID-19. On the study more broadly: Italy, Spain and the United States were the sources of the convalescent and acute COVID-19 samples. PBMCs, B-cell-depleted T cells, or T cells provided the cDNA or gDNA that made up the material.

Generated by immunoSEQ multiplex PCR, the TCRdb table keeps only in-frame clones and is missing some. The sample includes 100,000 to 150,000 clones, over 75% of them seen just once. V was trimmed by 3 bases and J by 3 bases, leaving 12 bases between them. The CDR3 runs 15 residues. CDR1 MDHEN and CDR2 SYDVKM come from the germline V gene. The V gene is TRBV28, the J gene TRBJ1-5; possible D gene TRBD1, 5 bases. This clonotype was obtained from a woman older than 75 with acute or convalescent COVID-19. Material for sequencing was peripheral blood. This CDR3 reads CASSLSQAPNQPQHF. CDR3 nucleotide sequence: TGTGCCAGCAGTTTGTCACAGGCCCCCAATCAGCCCCAGCATTTT.